This TCR beta chain was recorded in a study of shared clonotypes between healthy human individuals. Study background: Researchers drew samples from a couple of women and three men aged 18 to 49.

This clone appeared once. Only in-frame clones appear in the TCRdb table, and some are missing; sequencing was by immunoSEQ multiplex PCR. The sample lists about 690,000 clones, about 92% occurring once. The CDR3 contains 15 residues. The germline CDR1 and CDR2 sequences are KGHSH and LQKENI. Germline trimming cut 5 bases from V and 0 bases from J; bases unmatched to any gene: 7. Sequenced: memory CD8+ T cells from PBMCs. Specified subset: CD45RO+ cells pooled with CCR7-negative TemRA cells. The chain recombines TRBV18 with TRBJ2-7, with 7 bases aligning to TRBD2. This TCR derives from a man in his late teens or twenties in good health. Some clones in this sample may be carry-over from other donors' samples. The CDR3 loop reads CASSDLAASSYEQYF. The CDR3 DNA is TGTGCCAGCTCAGACCTAGCGGCAAGCTCCTACGAGCAGTACTTC.